Presented here are 2 T cell receptor beta chains from one specimen sequenced in a study of T-cell memory formation after mild COVID-19 (dated by TCRdb to the early 2020s). The receptor library was made with 5' RACE. Sequencing instrument: Illumina NovaSeq 6000. TCRdb reran the public reads through fastp at Q25 and MiXCR, keeping productive beta chains. Identical CDR3 protein sequences are pooled into one entry, listed with their most common genes and DNA. This sample holds some 300,000 distinct CDR3 sequences; around a fifth were observed only once. The leading ten clones occupy roughly a fifth of the sample. Sequenced sample: PBMCs or a T cell subset sorted from them (not recorded which). The receptors derive from a man aged 18 to 30 who had mild COVID-19 (a few samples of this study predate the infection). The sample titles of this study are shuffled in the database, so cell type and time point are left out; the donor was told from shared clones.

The chain links TRBV19 to TRBJ2-1; no clear D. V was clipped by 5 bases and J by 0 bases, with 5 bases between them. Germline CDR1 LNHDA, CDR2 SQIVND (reference sequence). This CDR3 comprises 13 residues. The CDR3: CASSFGSYNEQFF. The DNA for the CDR3 is TGTGCCAGTAGTTTCGGCTCCTACAATGAGCAGTTCTTC. Full variable domain (outside the CDR3, taken from reference TRBV19 and TRBJ2-1): DGGITQSPKYLFRKEGQNVTLSCEQNLNHDAMYWYRQDPGQGLRLIYYSQIVNDFQKGDIAEGYSVSREKKESFPLTVTSAQKNPTAFYLCASSFGSYNEQFFGPGTRLTVL.

This clonotype was observed at least ten times. The CDR3 is CASSEPTGVYEQYF. The CDR3, as DNA: TGTGCCAGCAGTGAACCGACAGGGGTTTACGAGCAGTACTTC. V usage is TRBV6-1 and J usage is TRBJ2-7; 8 bases are a match to TRBD1. The CDR3 is 14 residues long. CDR1 and CDR2 (germline): MNHNS, SASEGT. V trimming: 2 bases; J trimming: 4 bases; junction bases outside the gene matches: 4.